This TCR beta chain was profiled in a study of blood T cell repertoires in COVID-19. On the study more broadly: Italy, Spain and the United States were the sources of the convalescent and acute COVID-19 samples.

V was pared by 11 bases and J by 0 bases, with 8 bases between. The CDR3 length is 13 residues. Germline V CDR1 and CDR2: LGHDT, YNNKEL (reference sequence). Original processing notes: Using reference gene primer amplification, nucleated cell counts were estimated. Assay used: immunoSEQ multiplex PCR; TCRdb lists only in-frame clones, some missing. V and J calls and clone size are copied from that table; D and trimming were computed from the DNA. The sample has more than 85,000 clones, under 85% seen once. The receptor was isolated from a human donor in a cohort sampled during active COVID-19. V usage is TRBV3-1 (or the pseudogene TRBV3-2) and J usage is TRBJ1-6; D remains unclear. Sequencing was carried out using peripheral blood. CDR3 DNA: TGTGCCGTCGGGAGCTCCTATAATTCACCCCTCCACTTT. It is translated as CAVGSSYNSPLHF.